This T cell receptor beta chain was captured by sequencing in a study of shared clonotypes between healthy human individuals. This CDR3 has 15 amino acids. V was shortened by 2 bases and J by 1 base, with 10 bases between the two germline ends. CDR1 is SEHNR, CDR2 FQNEAQ, per germline (reference sequence). Sequencing was performed with immunoSEQ multiplex PCR; in TCRdb, only in-frame clones are kept and a portion is missing. The profile shows more than 550,000 clones, roughly 72% of them singletons. This TCR was recovered from a woman aged 30 to 39 in good health. The chain uses TRBV7-9 and TRBJ2-3; no reliable D call. The specimen sequenced was memory CD4+ T cells sorted from blood. Subset denoted: CD45RA-negative fraction. CDR3 residues: CASSLFSLGTDTQYF. The CDR3 nucleotides are TGTGCCAGCAGCTTATTTAGCCTGGGCACAGATACGCAGTATTTT.